Shown below are 6 T cell receptor beta chains from a single sample sequenced in a study of cytotoxic CD8 clonotypes in ibrutinib-treated CLL. Sequencing was performed with immunoSEQ multiplex PCR; in TCRdb, only in-frame clones are kept and a portion is missing. In the table there are fewer than 400,000 clones, about 61% of which are singletons. The sequencing used PBMCs, collected after 36 months of ibrutinib treatment. The receptor set was obtained from a human donor with chronic lymphocytic leukemia.

The V call is TRBV29-1, the J call TRBJ1-2; D is uncertain. Trimming took off 1 base at V and 3 bases at J, with 9 bases between the two ends. Germline CDR1 reads SQVTM; CDR2 reads ANQGSEA. The CDR3 extends over 13 amino acids. The CDR3 DNA follows: TGCAGCGTTGAAGGAGGAGAGGACTATGGCTACACCTTC. Residues: CSVEGGEDYGYTF. Drawing the rest from reference TRBV29-1 and TRBJ1-2, the complete variable domain is SAVISQKPSRDICQRGTSLTIQCQVDSQVTMMFWYRQQPGQSLTLIATANQGSEATYESGFVIDKFPISRPNLTFSTLTVSNMSPEDSSIYLCSVEGGEDYGYTFGSGTRLTVV.

This clone was recorded a few times. This chain uses TRBV11-1 with TRBJ2-7; D is ambiguous. The CDR3 sequence is 13 residues long. In germline, CDR1 is SGHAT, CDR2 FQDESV (reference sequence). V was clipped by 2 bases and J by 2 bases, with 7 bases between them. The CDR3 loop reads CASSLNRPYEQYF. DNA of the CDR3: TGTGCCAGCAGCTTAAATCGCCCCTACGAGCAGTACTTC.

The V gene is TRBV6-6, the J gene TRBJ1-5, with 9 nucleotides matching TRBD1. V shed 5 bases and J 6 bases; nucleotides not matched to a gene: 8. CDR1 MNHNY and CDR2 SVGAGI come from the germline V gene (reference sequence). This CDR3 has 15 amino acids. In nucleotides, the CDR3 is TGTGCCAGCAGTAGGTTACAGGGGGCTAGTCAGCCCCAGCATTTT. It is translated as CASSRLQGASQPQHF.

This chain uses TRBV15 with TRBJ1-5; the match to TRBD1 covers 10 bases. The CDR3 loop spans 16 amino acids. Germline lookup yields CDR1 LNHNV and CDR2 YYDKDF (reference sequence). The V gene end was trimmed by 3 bases and the J gene end by 1 base; junction bases not matched to a gene: 3. The CDR3 sequence: CATSSPGQGSNQPQHF. For the CDR3, the DNA is TGTGCCACCAGCAGCCCGGGACAGGGGAGCAATCAGCCCCAGCATTTT.

This clone appeared a few times. The chain has TRBV5-1 and TRBJ2-7; TRBD1 is a possible D gene (6 bases). The CDR3 covers 14 residues. Between the trimmed V and J ends, which lost 0 bases and 0 bases, there was a span of 7 bases. Germline values: CDR1 SGHRS, CDR2 YFSETQ. CDR3 in amino acids: CASSLGTVSYEQYF. CDR3 DNA: TGCGCCAGCAGCTTGGGGACAGTCTCCTACGAGCAGTACTTC.

V usage is TRBV6-1 and J usage is TRBJ2-5, with 9 positions matching TRBD1. Germline CDR1 is MNHNS and CDR2 is SASEGT. V lost 3 bases, J lost 4 bases, and 3 bases stayed unmatched. CDR3 length: 14 residues. CDR3 sequence (DNA): TGTGCCAGCAGTGAGCCGGGACAGGGAGAGACCCAGTACTTC. Protein product: CASSEPGQGETQYF.